This T cell receptor (beta chain) is from a study of tumor-infiltrating lymphocytes in glioblastoma multiforme. Study conclusions and caveats: T cells were not sorted into functional subsets. Clone frequencies may be distorted by unequal TCR transcripts per cell.

By share of the sample, this clonotype is medium-sized (0.01 to 0.1%). What it binds is not known. Three nested ARM-PCR rounds with V-beta and C-beta primers built TCRB libraries. A C-beta primer primed TCRB cDNA from approximately 0.5 ug RNA. These TCRB libraries lack any described unique molecular identifiers. MiXCR, run by TCRdb on the multiplex PCR reads, gives a single entry per CDR3 protein. The table shows 7,000 to 9,500 distinct CDR3 sequences, with just under 75% occurring only once. This CDR3 has 16 amino acids. Germline V lookup: CDR1 SGHDT, CDR2 YYEEEE. V was pared by 4 bases and J by 0 bases, with 17 bases between.

The sample consisted of brain tumor tissue. This sequence was found in a male donor with glioblastoma. This chain connects TRBV5-6 to TRBJ2-7, with D possibly matching TRBD2 (6 bases). The CDR3 DNA follows: TGTGCCAGCAGCCACCAATGGGACTCCGTCTCCTACGAGCAGTACTTC. Translated: CASSHQWDSVSYEQYF.